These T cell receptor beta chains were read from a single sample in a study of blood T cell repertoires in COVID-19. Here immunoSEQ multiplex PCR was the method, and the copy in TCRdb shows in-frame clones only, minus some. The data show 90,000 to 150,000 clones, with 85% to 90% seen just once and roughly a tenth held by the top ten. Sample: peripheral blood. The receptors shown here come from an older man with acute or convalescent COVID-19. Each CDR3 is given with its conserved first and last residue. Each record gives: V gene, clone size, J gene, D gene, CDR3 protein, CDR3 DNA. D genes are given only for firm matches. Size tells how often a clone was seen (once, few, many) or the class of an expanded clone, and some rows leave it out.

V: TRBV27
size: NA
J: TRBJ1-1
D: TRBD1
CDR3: CASSSTGYDTEAFF
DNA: TGTGCCAGCAGTTCGACAGGGTACGACACTGAAGCTTTCTTT

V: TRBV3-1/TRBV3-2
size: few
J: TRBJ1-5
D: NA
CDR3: CASSQSSSTQPQHF
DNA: TGTGCCAGCAGCCAATCGTCCTCTACCCAGCCCCAGCATTTT

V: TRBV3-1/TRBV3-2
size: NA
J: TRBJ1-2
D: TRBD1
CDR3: CASSQVQGASGYTF
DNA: TGTGCCAGCAGCCAAGTCCAGGGGGCTAGTGGCTACACCTTC

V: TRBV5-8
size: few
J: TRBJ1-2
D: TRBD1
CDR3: CASSQRQGANYGYTF
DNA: TGTGCCAGCAGCCAACGACAGGGGGCCAACTATGGCTACACCTTC

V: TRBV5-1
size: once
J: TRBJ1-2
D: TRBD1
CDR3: CASSLEGASYGYTF
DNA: TGCGCCAGCAGCTTGGAGGGGGCCTCCTATGGCTACACCTTC

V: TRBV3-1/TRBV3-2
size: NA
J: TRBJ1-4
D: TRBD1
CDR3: CASSLRGTEIYEKLFF
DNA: TGTGCCAGCAGCCTAAGGGGGACAGAGATATATGAAAAACTGTTTTTT

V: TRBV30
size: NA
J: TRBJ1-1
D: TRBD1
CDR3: CAWSRDRVDTEAFF
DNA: TGTGCCTGGAGCCGGGACAGGGTGGACACTGAAGCTTTCTTT

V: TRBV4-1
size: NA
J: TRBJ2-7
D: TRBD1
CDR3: CASSQGWTGMGEQYF
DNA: TGCGCCAGCAGCCAAGGGTGGACAGGGATGGGCGAGCAGTACTTC

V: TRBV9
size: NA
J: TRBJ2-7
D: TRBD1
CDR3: CASSVEGRQGAREQYF
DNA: TGTGCCAGCAGCGTAGAGGGGAGACAGGGGGCGAGAGAGCAGTACTTC

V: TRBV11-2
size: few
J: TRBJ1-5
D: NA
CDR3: CASSLGTVNQPQHF
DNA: TGTGCCAGCAGCTTAGGGACAGTAAATCAGCCCCAGCATTTT

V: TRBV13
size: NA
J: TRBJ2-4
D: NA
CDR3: CASSYGLLAKNIQYF
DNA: TGTGCCAGCAGCTACGGACTGCTAGCCAAAAACATTCAGTACTTC

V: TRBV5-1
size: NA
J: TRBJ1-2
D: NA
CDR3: CASSSQLYGYTF
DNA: TGCGCCAGCAGCTCCCAACTTTATGGCTACACCTTC

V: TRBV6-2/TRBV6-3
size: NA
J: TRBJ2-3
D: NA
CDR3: CASSQLGTSADTQYF
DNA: TGTGCCAGCAGTCAGCTCGGGACATCTGCAGATACGCAGTATTTT

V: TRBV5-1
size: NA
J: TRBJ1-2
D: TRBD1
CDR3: CASSLTGGVDYGYTF
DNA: TGCGCCAGCAGCTTGACAGGGGGCGTAGACTATGGCTACACCTTC

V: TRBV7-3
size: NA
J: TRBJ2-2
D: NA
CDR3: CASSPGHSNTGELFF
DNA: TGTGCCAGCAGCCCGGGACACTCGAACACCGGGGAGCTGTTTTTT

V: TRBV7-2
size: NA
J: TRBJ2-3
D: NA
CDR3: CASSYRKQVAASDTQYF
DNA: TGTGCCAGCAGCTATAGAAAGCAGGTAGCGGCCTCAGATACGCAGTATTTT

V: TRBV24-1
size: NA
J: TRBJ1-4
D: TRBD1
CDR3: CATSDGGTGGEKLFF
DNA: TGTGCCACCAGTGATGGAGGGACAGGTGGTGAAAAACTGTTTTTT

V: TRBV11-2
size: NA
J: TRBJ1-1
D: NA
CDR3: CASSLGTSGIGAFF
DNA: TGTGCCAGCAGCTTAGGGACATCCGGAATTGGAGCTTTCTTT

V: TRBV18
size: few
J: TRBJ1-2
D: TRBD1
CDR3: CASSQGQGVFYGYTF
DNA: TGTGCCAGCTCGCAGGGACAGGGGGTCTTCTATGGCTACACCTTC

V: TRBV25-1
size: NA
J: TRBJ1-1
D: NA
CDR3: CASRGTGRTEAFF
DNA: TGTGCCAGCAGGGGAACAGGGCGCACTGAAGCTTTCTTT

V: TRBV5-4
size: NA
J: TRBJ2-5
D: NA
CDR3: CASSWWGEETQYF
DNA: TGTGCCAGCAGCTGGTGGGGGGAAGAGACCCAGTACTTC

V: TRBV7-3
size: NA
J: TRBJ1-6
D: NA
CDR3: CASSLEGRVAPLHF
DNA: TGTGCCAGCAGCTTAGAAGGGAGGGTCGCACCCCTCCACTTT

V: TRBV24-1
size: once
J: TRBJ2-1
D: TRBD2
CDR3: CATSVSGIYNEQFF
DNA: TGTGCCACCAGTGTCAGCGGGATCTACAATGAGCAGTTCTTC

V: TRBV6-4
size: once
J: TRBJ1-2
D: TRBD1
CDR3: CASSDSGTGAGYGYTF
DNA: TGTGCCAGCAGTGACTCGGGGACAGGGGCCGGCTATGGCTACACCTTC

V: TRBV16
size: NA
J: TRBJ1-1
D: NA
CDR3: CASSLEGGNTEAFF
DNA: TGTGCCAGCAGCCTTGAGGGCGGGAACACTGAAGCTTTCTTT

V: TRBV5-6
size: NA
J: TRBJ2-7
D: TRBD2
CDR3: CASSFAGGSDEQYF
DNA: TGTGCCAGCAGCTTTGCGGGGGGGTCCGACGAGCAGTACTTC

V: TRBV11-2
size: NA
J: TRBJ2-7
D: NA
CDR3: CASSLEAGVTYEQYF
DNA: TGTGCCAGCAGCTTAGAGGCAGGGGTTACCTACGAGCAGTACTTC